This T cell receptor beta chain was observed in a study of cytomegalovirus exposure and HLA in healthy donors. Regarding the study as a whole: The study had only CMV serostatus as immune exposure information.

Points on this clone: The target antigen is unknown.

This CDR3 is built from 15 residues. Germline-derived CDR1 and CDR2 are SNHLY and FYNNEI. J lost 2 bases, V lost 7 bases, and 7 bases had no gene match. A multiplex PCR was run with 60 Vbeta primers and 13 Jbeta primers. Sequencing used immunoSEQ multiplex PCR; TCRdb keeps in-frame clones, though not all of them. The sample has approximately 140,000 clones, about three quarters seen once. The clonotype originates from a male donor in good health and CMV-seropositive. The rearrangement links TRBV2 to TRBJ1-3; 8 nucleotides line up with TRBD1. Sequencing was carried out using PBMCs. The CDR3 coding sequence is TGTGCCAGCACTGTACAGGGGGTTGCTGGAAACACCATATATTTT. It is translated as CASTVQGVAGNTIYF.